Presented here are 32 T cell receptor beta chains from one specimen sequenced in a study of regulatory T cells in long-lasting Graves disease. Libraries of TCR beta came from iRepertoire HTBI primers plus Arm-PCR of CDR3 regions. Using its own MiXCR run on the multiplex PCR reads, TCRdb lists one record per CDR3 protein. The repertoire includes 700,000 or so distinct CDR3 sequences, 25% to 30% of them detected once, and 40% to 55% sits in the top ten. The time point: persistent/refractory GD, antithyroid drugs over 5 years with positive TRAb. PBMCs provided the RNA from which the TCR library was made. The specimen was peripheral blood mononuclear cells (PBMCs), collected when the disease was refractory, from a patient treated with antithyroid drugs. These TCRs come from a female donor with Graves disease.

The chain has TRBV20-1 and TRBJ2-5; 14 nucleotides align to TRBD2. Germline-derived CDR1 and CDR2 are DFQATT and SNEGSKA (reference sequence). The CDR3 runs 19 residues. V dropped 4 bases and J dropped 4; count of bases not matched to a gene: 17. Here the CDR3 reads CSAKGTSGSGAGIAETQYF. In nucleotides, the CDR3 is TGCAGTGCTAAGGGGACTAGCGGGAGCGGGGCAGGCATTGCAGAGACCCAGTACTTC.

This rearrangement joins TRBV29-1 to TRBJ1-2, with 8 bases fitting TRBD1. The germline gives CDR1 SQVTM, CDR2 ANQGSEA. This CDR3 spans 13 amino acids. The V and J ends lost 4 bases and 4 bases, in that order; junction bases with no gene match: 5. CDR3 region: CSVVGQGVYGYTF. CDR3 in DNA: TGCAGCGTTGTTGGACAGGGTGTCTATGGCTACACCTTC.

This chain links TRBV20-1 with TRBJ1-3; possible D gene TRBD1, 6 bases. With 3 bases removed from V and 0 bases from J, the gap between germline ends came to 18 bases. The CDR3 contains 17 residues. Germline-derived CDR1 and CDR2 are DFQATT and SNEGSKA (reference sequence). The CDR3 DNA follows: TGCAGTGCTAGTTTTCGGGACACTAAAAGCTCTGGAAACACCATATATTTT. Protein product: CSASFRDTKSSGNTIYF.

This clonotype was observed many times. The chain employs TRBV6-2 or TRBV6-3 and TRBJ1-1, with D unresolved. The germline V gene has CDR1 MNHEY and CDR2 SVGEGT. The V end was cut by 5 bases, the J end by 4 bases, with 11 bases between. The CDR3 contains 13 residues. The chain's CDR3 is CASSDGWSTEAFF. The CDR3 nucleotides are TGTGCCAGCAGTGATGGATGGAGCACTGAAGCTTTCTTT.

This clonotype was recorded a few times. The chain has TRBV12-5 and TRBJ2-7; 8 nucleotides agree with TRBD1. This CDR3 contains 12 residues. V gave up 6 bases and J gave up 3 bases; unmatched junction bases: 1. Looked up from germline, CDR1 is LGHNT and CDR2 is FRNRAP. The CDR3 spells CASGDRVYEQYF. As DNA, the CDR3 is TGTGCTAGTGGGGACAGGGTCTACGAGCAGTACTTC.

The CDR3 DNA reads TGTGCCAGCAGGGCCTCGAGGGGGCGCCGGGAAAAACTGTTTTTT. It specifies CASRASRGRREKLFF. The chain recombines TRBV2 with TRBJ1-4, with 7 positions matching TRBD1. Trimming took 6 bases from V and 8 from J; bases not matched to a gene: 12. Germline-derived CDR1 and CDR2 are SNHLY and FYNNEI. The CDR3 contains 15 residues. Combining the CDR3 with reference TRBV2 and TRBJ1-4 gives the whole variable domain EPEVTQTPSHQVTQMGQEVILRCVPISNHLYFYWYRQILGQKVEFLVSFYNNEISEKSEIFDDQFSVERPDGSNFTLKIRSTKLEDSAMYFCASRASRGRREKLFFGSGTQLSVL.

Only a few counts were recorded for this clonotype. This chain joins TRBV13 and TRBJ1-5, with D tentatively TRBD1 (6 bases). Trimming took 5 bases from V and 4 from J, leaving 18 bases between them. The CDR3 consists of 16 residues. Germline V gene data show CDR1 as PRHDT and CDR2 as FYEKMQ (reference sequence). The DNA for the CDR3 is TGTGCCAGCAGCCGGGGGCCAGGGGCAGGAAATCAGCCCCAGCATTTT. Its protein is CASSRGPGAGNQPQHF.

The J gene is TRBJ1-2, the V gene TRBV20-1; TRBD1 matches 8 bases. After removal of 3 bases from V and 5 bases from J, the junction contained 8 bases not matched to a gene. Germline lookup yields CDR1 DFQATT and CDR2 SNEGSKA (reference sequence). This CDR3 spans 14 amino acids. The CDR3 here is CSASRGTGEYGYTF. DNA for the CDR3: TGCAGTGCTAGCCGGGGGACAGGCGAATATGGCTACACCTTC.

This clonotype was observed many times. J is TRBJ2-2 and V is TRBV2; possible D gene TRBD1, 6 bases. V was cut by 7 bases and J by 3 bases, with 12 bases left in between. The CDR3 covers 14 residues. Germline CDR1 SNHLY, CDR2 FYNNEI. CDR3 region: CASNPGEYTGELFF. As DNA, the CDR3 is TGTGCCAGCAACCCAGGGGAATACACCGGGGAGCTGTTTTTT.

The CDR3 is CASTQGGSPLHF. CDR3 sequence (DNA): TGTGCCAGCACCCAGGGTGGTTCACCCCTCCACTTT. The chain has TRBV12-3 or TRBV12-4 and TRBJ1-6; D is possibly TRBD1 (5 bases). V was trimmed by 7 bases and J by 9 bases, leaving 10 bases between them. The CDR3 has 12 amino acids.

Notes on this clonotype: At one end the junction does not follow the germline gene, possibly because of a read error. The chain is built from TRBV7-2 and TRBJ2-7, with 13 bases that match TRBD2. The CDR3 runs to 17 residues. CDR1 is SGHTA, CDR2 FQGNSA, per germline. CDR3 in amino acids: CASSLGTSGRGVWEQCF. The CDR3 coding sequence is TGTGCCAGCAGCTTAGGGACTAGCGGGAGAGGGGTGTGGGAGCAGTGCTTC.

The V and J genes are TRBV6-5 and TRBJ2-7, with D tentatively TRBD1 (6 bases). The CDR3 consists of 14 residues. V was trimmed by 4 bases and J by 3 bases, leaving 13 bases between them. Germline V gene lookup returns CDR1 MNHEY and CDR2 SVGAGI. CDR3 nucleotides: TGTGCCAGCAGTTCCCCGGGACATTACTACGAGCAGTACTTC. It codes for CASSSPGHYYEQYF.

This clonotype showed up many times. The chain couples TRBV27 to TRBJ1-5; a possible D gene is TRBD1 (6 bases). The CDR3 length is 13 residues. Per the germline V gene, CDR1 is MNHEY and CDR2 is SMNVEV (reference sequence). V was pared by 9 bases and J by 4 bases, with 13 bases between. This CDR3 is CASRDTINQPQHF. DNA of the CDR3: TGTGCCAGTAGGGACACCATAAATCAGCCCCAGCATTTT.

In this sample, this clonotype turned up many times. The chain is built from TRBV27 and TRBJ1-2, with 11 bases lining up with TRBD1. Trimming at V came to 3 bases and at J to 0 bases, leaving 0 bases not matched to a gene. Germline CDR1 MNHEY, CDR2 SMNVEV (reference sequence). The CDR3 consists of 15 residues. In DNA form, the CDR3 reads TGTGCCAGCAGTTTGGGACAGGGGGCTAACTATGGCTACACCTTC. This translates into CASSLGQGANYGYTF.

This clonotype was observed a few times. J is TRBJ1-2 and V is TRBV30; D might be TRBD1 (6 bases). The CDR3 extends over 15 amino acids. Germline V gene lookup returns CDR1 GTSNPN and CDR2 SVGIG (reference sequence). The V end lost 0 bases, the J end lost 8 bases, and 19 bases lay between the germline ends. The CDR3 here is CAWSVRNTGSWGYTF. The DNA of the CDR3 is TGTGCCTGGAGTGTACGAAACACAGGGTCGTGGGGCTACACCTTC. The full variable domain, rest sourced from reference TRBV30 and TRBJ1-2, is SQTIHQWPATLVQPVGSPLSLECTVEGTSNPNLYWYRQAAGRGLQLLFYSVGIGQISSEVPQNLSASRPQDRQFILSSKKLLLSDSGFYLCAWSVRNTGSWGYTFGSGTRLTVV.

This clonotype came up a few times. The rearrangement joins TRBV7-9 to TRBJ1-4, with D perhaps matching TRBD1 (5 bases). Per germline, CDR1 SEHNR and CDR2 FQNEAQ (reference sequence). Trimming left V 0 bases short and J 7 bases short, with 12 bases between. The CDR3 consists of 15 residues. The CDR3 DNA is TGTGCCAGCAGCTTAGCCGTAGGGGTCGGTGAAAAACTGTTTTTT. This sequence encodes CASSLAVGVGEKLFF.

This clonotype showed up many times. The chain uses TRBV2 and TRBJ1-5; the match to TRBD1 covers 8 bases. The V and J ends lost 5 bases and 3 bases, in that order; junction bases with no gene match: 6. The CDR3 has 15 amino acids. Germline V CDR1 and CDR2: SNHLY, FYNNEI. CDR3 DNA: TGTGCCAGCAGTCCTCAGGGACAGGACAATCAGCCCCAGCATTTT. Its protein product is CASSPQGQDNQPQHF. Based on the CDR3 plus reference TRBV2 and TRBJ1-5, the full variable domain is EPEVTQTPSHQVTQMGQEVILRCVPISNHLYFYWYRQILGQKVEFLVSFYNNEISEKSEIFDDQFSVERPDGSNFTLKIRSTKLEDSAMYFCASSPQGQDNQPQHFGDGTRLSIL.

This clonotype was seen only a few times. The V and J genes are TRBV10-3 and TRBJ1-1; D is unresolved. Trimming shortened V by 4 bases and J by 6 bases, and 9 bases separated the two germline ends. The CDR3 covers 12 residues. Germline-derived CDR1 and CDR2 are ENHRY and SYGVKD. The DNA for the CDR3 is TGTGCCATCAGTGGGCCCGGGGCTGAAGCTTTCTTT. Protein: CAISGPGAEAFF.

This clonotype was picked up a small number of times. This sequence joins TRBV11-2 and TRBJ2-5, with TRBD1 identical over 8 bases. CDR3 length: 16 amino acids. CDR1 is SGHAT, CDR2 FQNNGV, per germline. The J segment lost 2 bases and the V segment lost 5 bases, leaving 10 bases of the junction unmatched. CDR3 amino acids: CASSPGQGATQETQYF. The DNA for the CDR3 is TGTGCCAGCAGCCCAGGACAGGGCGCGACTCAAGAGACCCAGTACTTC.

In this sample, this clonotype turned up many times. CDR3 sequence (DNA): TGTGCTAGTGGTTTGGCGGTACGAAACACTGAAGCTTTCTTT. It specifies CASGLAVRNTEAFF. J is TRBJ1-1 and V is TRBV12-5; no reliable D call. Germline loops: CDR1 LGHNT, CDR2 FRNRAP. The CDR3 extends over 14 amino acids. V was clipped by 1 base and J by 2 bases, with 8 bases between them.

Points on this clonotype: This may come from a read error, since a much larger clone is one base off. The chain recombines TRBV20-1 with TRBJ2-5, with 14 bases that match TRBD2. CDR3 length: 17 residues. Germline-derived CDR1 and CDR2 are DFQATT and SNEGSKA (reference sequence). The CDR3 here is CCARRGLAGERGETQYF. The CDR3 region has the DNA TGCTGTGCTAGGAGGGGACTAGCGGGAGAAAGGGGAGAGACCCAGTACTTC.

As regards this clonotype: A read error may explain this, as a much larger clone is one base away. The rearrangement uses TRBV12-3 or TRBV12-4 and TRBJ1-2, with TRBD1 identical over 8 bases. The CDR3 loop spans 14 amino acids. This chain's CDR3 is CASNLAGGGYGYTF. Written as DNA, the CDR3 is TGTGCCAGCAATTTAGCAGGGGGCGGATATGGCTACACCTTC.

This clonotype was counted only a few times. The chain couples TRBV19 to TRBJ1-5, with D possibly matching TRBD1 (5 bases). The ends were cut back, 3 bases at V and 1 base at J, with 16 bases in the middle. The CDR3 has 17 residues. Germline V gives CDR1 LNHDA, CDR2 SQIVND (reference sequence). CDR3 in DNA: TGTGCCAGTAGTATGGGGCTTGGGGGGAACAGCAATCAGCCCCAGCATTTT. Translating it yields CASSMGLGGNSNQPQHF.

The chain recombines TRBV7-2 with TRBJ1-5; 8 bases align to TRBD1. This CDR3 has 14 residues. Germline CDR1 and CDR2: SGHTA and FQGNSA. Trimming at V came to 5 bases and at J to 6 bases, leaving 6 bases not matched to a gene. The CDR3 sequence: CASSPTGDTQPQHF. The CDR3 DNA reads as TGTGCCAGCAGCCCGACAGGGGACACTCAGCCCCAGCATTTT.

Many counts were recorded for this clonotype. V usage is TRBV12-3 or TRBV12-4 and J usage is TRBJ1-1; D is perhaps TRBD1 (5 bases). Between the trimmed V and J ends, which lost 5 bases and 0 bases, there was a span of 10 bases. This CDR3 region has 14 residues. CDR3 in DNA: TGTGCCAGCAGTGCGGGGACCCTGAACACTGAAGCTTTCTTT. As protein: CASSAGTLNTEAFF.

This chain connects TRBV19 to TRBJ1-5, with TRBD1 matching 7 bases. CDR1 and CDR2 (germline): LNHDA, SQIVND (reference sequence). V shed 3 bases and J 0 bases; nucleotides not matched to a gene: 8. The CDR3 covers 17 residues. The CDR3, as DNA: TGTGCCAGTAGTATCCGGGACAGCGAGTATAGCAATCAGCCCCAGCATTTT. Translated, it gives CASSIRDSEYSNQPQHF.

This clonotype appeared a few times. The chain uses TRBV29-1 and TRBJ1-1; TRBD1 aligns across 7 bases. The V and J ends lost 7 bases and 3 bases, in that order; junction bases with no gene match: 14. This CDR3 has 15 residues. The germline CDR1 and CDR2 sequences are SQVTM and ANQGSEA. The CDR3 nucleotides read TGCAGCGCAACGCGTCCCGGGACAGCAGACACTGAAGCTTTCTTT. It translates to CSATRPGTADTEAFF.

This chain links TRBV11-2 with TRBJ2-1; TRBD2 matches 9 bases. There are 19 residues in the CDR3. CDR1 is SGHAT and CDR2 is FQNNGV in the germline V gene. The V segment lost 1 base and the J segment 3 bases; nucleotides outside the gene matches: 13. CDR3 residues: CASSLAQVAGDILYNEQFF. The CDR3 DNA follows: TGTGCCAGCAGCTTAGCTCAGGTAGCGGGAGATATCCTCTACAATGAGCAGTTCTTC.

This clonotype occurred a few times. The CDR3 DNA follows: TGTGCCAGCAGTTACCCGGCTAGCGGGAGGGCTCTTGAGGGGGCCAACGTCCTGACTTTC. It codes for CASSYPASGRALEGANVLTF. The chain has TRBV28 and TRBJ2-6; 12 positions agree with TRBD2. CDR3 size: 20 residues. Germline V gives CDR1 MDHEN, CDR2 SYDVKM. V lost 4 bases, J lost 4 bases, and 14 bases stayed unmatched.

The rearrangement joins TRBV19 to TRBJ1-2; 10 positions match TRBD1. The junction had 4 bases not matched to a gene; V was cut back by 3 bases and J by 3 bases. Germline lookup yields CDR1 LNHDA and CDR2 SQIVND (reference sequence). This CDR3 spans 15 amino acids. CDR3 residues: CASSIGTGEHYGYTF. The CDR3 nucleotides read TGTGCCAGTAGTATCGGGACAGGGGAACACTATGGCTACACCTTC. The full variable domain, in which reference TRBV19 and TRBJ1-2 provide the parts outside the CDR3, is DGGITQSPKYLFRKEGQNVTLSCEQNLNHDAMYWYRQDPGQGLRLIYYSQIVNDFQKGDIAEGYSVSREKKESFPLTVTSAQKNPTAFYLCASSIGTGEHYGYTFGSGTRLTVV.

This clonotype was detected ten times or more. The chain carries TRBV6-1 and TRBJ1-2; D may be TRBD1 (6 bases). The germline CDR1 and CDR2 sequences are MNHNS and SASEGT. V lost 6 bases, J lost 6 bases, and 11 bases lay in between. CDR3 length: 12 residues. The CDR3 reads CASRAQGNGYTF. CDR3 nucleotide sequence: TGTGCCAGCAGGGCACAGGGAAATGGCTACACCTTC.

For this clonotype: Germline is not matched at one junction end, which may reflect a read error. The chain has TRBV12-3 or TRBV12-4 and TRBJ2-4, with 8 bases aligning to TRBD2. CDR3 length equals 15 residues. CDR3 amino acids: CASSSTERGGNIRYF. DNA for the CDR3: TGTGCCAGCAGTTCTACAGAACGGGGGGGAAACATTCGGTACTTC.